The text below deals with one T cell receptor (beta chain). The CDR3 runs to 14 residues. Trimming removed 0 bases from V and 7 bases from J, with 11 bases in between. CDR1 and CDR2 (germline): SGHDT, YYEEEE. Data came from immunoSEQ multiplex PCR; TCRdb stores just in-frame clones and leaves some out. The data contain roughly 150,000 clones, roughly 87% of them seen just once; the ten biggest clones take up roughly 0.98%. This entry is derived from a study of T cell responses to AZD1222 COVID-19 vaccine. The sample consisted of peripheral blood, taken 28 days after the second AZD1222 dose. The receptor was derived from an adult who received the AZD1222 COVID-19 vaccine. This rearrangement joins TRBV5-6 to TRBJ1-5; D perhaps matches TRBD1 (5 bases). The CDR3 DNA reads as TGTGCCAGCAGCTTGGGGACAACGGAACAGCCCCAGCATTTT. Amino acid sequence: CASSLGTTEQPQHF.